The 7 T cell receptor beta chains presented below share a single source sample, sequenced in a study of T cell changes during pregnancy in multiple sclerosis. Profiling relied on immunoSEQ multiplex PCR, and the TCRdb table lists in-frame clones only, not all of them. Among some 110,000 clones listed, roughly 89% were seen once. The sequencing used peripheral blood, collected before pregnancy. These receptors all stem from a female donor with multiple sclerosis, enrolled in a pregnancy study.

V usage is TRBV7-9 and J usage is TRBJ2-1; 8 bases agree with TRBD1. The V and J ends lost 7 bases and 4 bases, in that order; junction bases with no gene match: 15. Germline V gene sequence: CDR1 SEHNR, CDR2 FQNEAQ (reference sequence). The CDR3 loop spans 17 amino acids. The CDR3 region is CASTHPLGQGRYNEQFF. Written as DNA, the CDR3 is TGTGCCAGCACCCATCCGCTCGGACAGGGTCGGTACAATGAGCAGTTCTTC.

The chain employs TRBV5-4 and TRBJ2-1, with 9 bases that match TRBD2. This CDR3 contains 16 residues. CDR1 and CDR2 from the germline V gene are SGHNT and YYREEE (reference sequence). V dropped 3 bases and J dropped 7; count of bases not matched to a gene: 11. The CDR3, as DNA: TGTGCCAGCAGCTCGCCTAGCGGGGCCTCCCTTAATGAGCAGTTCTTC. The encoded protein is CASSSPSGASLNEQFF.

The chain couples TRBV7-3 to TRBJ2-6; 8 bases line up with TRBD1. This CDR3 is built from 16 residues. V was clipped by 3 bases and J by 2 bases; unmatched bases: 3. The germline CDR1 and CDR2 sequences are SGHTA and FQGTGA. CDR3 residues: CASSFQGATGANVLTF. In DNA, the CDR3 is TGTGCCAGCAGCTTTCAGGGGGCTACTGGGGCCAACGTCCTGACTTTC.

This clone was seen once. The chain recombines TRBV18 with TRBJ1-3; the D is unclear. V dropped 1 base and J dropped 8 bases, with 15 bases sitting between them. CDR1 KGHSH and CDR2 LQKENI come from the germline V gene. The CDR3 loop spans 15 amino acids. The CDR3 DNA is TGTGCCAGCTCACCACTCGGGCCCGCGGGAGACACCATATATTTT. It specifies CASSPLGPAGDTIYF.

The chain has TRBV5-1 and TRBJ2-7; possibly TRBD1 for D (6 bases). Germline V CDR1 and CDR2: SGHRS, YFSETQ. The CDR3 length is 16 residues. The V gene lost 0 bases and the J gene lost 6 bases, with 19 bases spanning the gap. The CDR3 region has the DNA TGCGCCAGCAGCTTGGGGTCGGGACATTTATTCTTCGAGCAGTACTTC. Residues: CASSLGSGHLFFEQYF.

V and J are TRBV27 and TRBJ2-3, with D maybe TRBD2 (6 bases). The ends were cut back, 10 bases at V and 6 bases at J, with 20 bases in the middle. Per the germline V gene, CDR1 is MNHEY and CDR2 is SMNVEV (reference sequence). This CDR3 is 14 amino acids long. The CDR3 reads CATSTSSTVDTQYF. Here the CDR3 DNA reads TGTGCCACCTCGACTAGTTCCACCGTGGATACGCAGTATTTT.

V gene TRBV4-1 combines with J gene TRBJ1-6, with TRBD1 matching over 8 bases. The germline gives CDR1 MGHRA, CDR2 YSYEKL. The CDR3 has 16 residues. The V gene end was trimmed by 1 base and the J gene end by 7 bases; junction bases not matched to a gene: 6. CDR3 bases: TGCGCCAGCAGCCAAGTAGGACAGGGTGTAAATTCACCCCTCCACTTT. It specifies CASSQVGQGVNSPLHF.